These 25 T cell receptor beta chains originate from one sample sequenced in a study of blood T cell repertoires in COVID-19. Repertoires were generated with immunoSEQ multiplex PCR, while TCRdb's copy carries only in-frame clones and drops some. The data contain 110,000 to 150,000 clones, roughly 86% of them singletons. The specimen was peripheral blood. The receptor set was obtained from a man between 65 and 79 years old with acute or convalescent COVID-19.

The J gene is TRBJ1-6, the V gene TRBV6-5, with D unclear. The CDR3 covers 14 residues. In germline, CDR1 is MNHEY, CDR2 SVGAGI. V was clipped by 2 bases and J by 7 bases, with 9 bases between them. DNA for the CDR3: TGTGCCAGCAGTTACAGGCAGACAAATTCACCCCTCCACTTT. Amino acid sequence: CASSYRQTNSPLHF.

The rearrangement uses TRBV7-2 and TRBJ2-3, with D unclear. Germline V gene lookup returns CDR1 SGHTA and CDR2 FQGNSA. The CDR3 spans 15 residues. V was shortened by 3 bases and J by 5 bases, with 15 bases between the two germline ends. The CDR3 DNA sequence: TGTGCCAGCAGCTTGTCTAGTTCAACGGGAGATACGCAGTATTTT. The encoded protein is CASSLSSSTGDTQYF.

The V gene is TRBV24-1, the J gene TRBJ1-1; D possibly corresponds to TRBD1 (6 bases). Germline V gene sequence: CDR1 KGHDR, CDR2 SFDVKD. The CDR3 has 13 residues. Trimming cost V 4 bases and J 5 bases, with 10 bases left between them. The CDR3 here is CATSDDGQTEAFF. Written as DNA, the CDR3 is TGTGCCACCAGTGACGATGGACAGACTGAAGCTTTCTTT.

This rearrangement joins TRBV29-1 to TRBJ2-1; 8 bases line up with TRBD1. V was pared by 0 bases and J by 7 bases, with 5 bases of the junction left unmatched. CDR3 length equals 14 residues. Germline V gene data show CDR1 as SQVTM and CDR2 as ANQGSEA. The CDR3 sequence is CSVEDRNRGNEQFF. The CDR3 DNA sequence: TGCAGCGTTGAAGATCGTAACAGGGGGAATGAGCAGTTCTTC.

The chain uses TRBV19 and TRBJ1-5, with 10 bases identical to TRBD1. Germline V gene sequence: CDR1 LNHDA, CDR2 SQIVND (reference sequence). The junction had 2 bases not matched to a gene; V was cut back by 5 bases and J by 4 bases. This CDR3 is built from 14 residues. CDR3 residues: CASSAGQGNQPQHF. The CDR3 nucleotides are TGTGCCAGTAGTGCGGGACAGGGGAATCAGCCCCAGCATTTT.

This chain uses TRBV15 with TRBJ2-7, with 10 bases lining up with TRBD2. Trimming took 5 bases from V and 3 from J; bases not matched to a gene: 13. This CDR3 has 17 amino acids. Per germline, CDR1 LNHNV and CDR2 YYDKDF (reference sequence). Written as DNA, the CDR3 is TGTGCCACCAGCGGGGGACTAGCGCCCACATTCTACTACGAGCAGTACTTC. Translated: CATSGGLAPTFYYEQYF.

This sequence joins TRBV5-4 and TRBJ2-5, with D possibly being TRBD1 (6 bases). Looked up from germline, CDR1 is SGHNT and CDR2 is YYREEE (reference sequence). CDR3 length: 14 residues. Trimming shortened V by 4 bases and J by 4 bases, and 14 bases separated the two germline ends. The CDR3 nucleotides read TGTGCCAGCAGCGCACAGGGATTAAGAGAGACCCAGTACTTC. Translating it yields CASSAQGLRETQYF.

The V call is TRBV19, the J call TRBJ1-5; 10 positions match TRBD1. Per germline, CDR1 LNHDA and CDR2 SQIVND (reference sequence). With V trimmed by 10 bases and J by 4 bases, 10 bases remained unmatched. The CDR3 covers 15 residues. As DNA, the CDR3 is TGTGCCACAACGCATGGGGGACAGGGGAATCAGCCCCAGCATTTT. Its translation: CATTHGGQGNQPQHF.

V usage is TRBV21-1 and J usage is TRBJ2-7; the table's D call, TRBD1, was not checked against the DNA. TRBV21-1 is a known pseudogene. CDR3 length equals 15 residues. DNA of the CDR3: TGTGCCAGCAGCTCTACAGCGACGACAGGGAACGAGCAGTACTTC. Its protein product is CASSSTATTGNEQYF.

V gene TRBV5-1 combines with J gene TRBJ1-2; D ambiguous. Trimming shortened V by 0 bases and J by 4 bases, and 10 bases separated the two germline ends. The CDR3 spans 14 residues. Germline V CDR1 and CDR2: SGHRS, YFSETQ. CDR3 sequence reads: CASSLARRTYGYTF. The CDR3 DNA reads as TGCGCCAGCAGCTTGGCCAGGAGGACCTATGGCTACACCTTC.

The chain couples TRBV7-9 to TRBJ1-1, with 8 bases that match TRBD1. CDR1 is SEHNR and CDR2 is FQNEAQ in the germline V gene (reference sequence). The CDR3 contains 16 residues. V was clipped by 5 bases and J by 4 bases; unmatched bases: 12. The CDR3 DNA is TGTGCCAGCAGCCACGTCCCGACAGGGGAGGGCACTGAAGCTTTCTTT. It translates to CASSHVPTGEGTEAFF.

This chain joins TRBV27 and TRBJ2-7, with 11 bases aligning to TRBD2. V shed 2 bases, J shed 0 bases, and the junction held 3 bases outside the gene matches. Germline V gene sequence: CDR1 MNHEY, CDR2 SMNVEV (reference sequence). The CDR3 is made up of 16 amino acids. The CDR3 DNA is TGTGCCAGCAGTTTAGTAGCGGGAGGGAGCTCCTACGAGCAGTACTTC. As protein: CASSLVAGGSSYEQYF.

The chain combines TRBV14 with TRBJ2-1; TRBD1 is a possible D gene (5 bases). The CDR3 consists of 15 residues. CDR1 is SGHDN and CDR2 is FVKESK in the germline V gene. V gave up 0 bases and J gave up 3 bases, with 9 bases separating them. In DNA form, the CDR3 reads TGTGCCAGCAGCCAAGATAGGGGATTCTACAATGAGCAGTTCTTC. Amino acid sequence: CASSQDRGFYNEQFF.

Details on this clone: This CDR3 is also generated by other DNA sequences in the sample. V usage is TRBV29-1 and J usage is TRBJ1-1, with 7 bases fitting TRBD1. The CDR3 is 12 residues long. Looked up from germline, CDR1 is SQVTM and CDR2 is ANQGSEA. J lost 3 bases, V lost 7 bases, and 5 bases had no gene match. Here the CDR3 DNA reads TGCAGCGCCAAAGGGGGCGACACTGAAGCTTTCTTT. Encoded protein: CSAKGGDTEAFF.

The chain employs TRBV30 and TRBJ2-5, with D perhaps matching TRBD1 (7 bases). This CDR3 has 14 amino acids. Germline V lookup: CDR1 GTSNPN, CDR2 SVGIG (reference sequence). Trimming took off 4 bases at V and 2 bases at J, with 14 bases between the two ends. CDR3 in amino acids: CAWNRGGPQETQYF. CDR3 nucleotides: TGTGCCTGGAACAGGGGAGGTCCTCAAGAGACCCAGTACTTC. The entire variable domain, with the rest obtained from reference TRBV30 and TRBJ2-5, is as follows: SQTIHQWPATLVQPVGSPLSLECTVEGTSNPNLYWYRQAAGRGLQLLFYSVGIGQISSEVPQNLSASRPQDRQFILSSKKLLLSDSGFYLCAWNRGGPQETQYFGPGTRLLVL.

The V gene is TRBV6-6, the J gene TRBJ2-7; 9 bases are a match to TRBD2. The CDR3 has 15 amino acids. Germline lookup yields CDR1 MNHNY and CDR2 SVGAGI (reference sequence). The V segment lost 6 bases and the J segment 2 bases; nucleotides outside the gene matches: 8. DNA of the CDR3: TGTGCCAGCAGAACTTCAGCGGGAGGCGCCTACGAGCAGTACTTC. Its protein product is CASRTSAGGAYEQYF.

This clone was detected a few times. The chain employs TRBV4-2 and TRBJ2-5; TRBD2 matches at 13 bases. This CDR3 region has 16 residues. With V trimmed by 4 bases and J by 3 bases, 5 bases remained unmatched. Germline assignment: CDR1 LGHNA and CDR2 YNFKEQ. As DNA, the CDR3 is TGTGCCAGCAGCCGGGACGGACTAGCGGGGGAAGAGACCCAGTACTTC. Translating it yields CASSRDGLAGEETQYF.

The table lists this clone with a count of one. The chain combines TRBV9 with TRBJ2-2; 8 bases match TRBD1. The junction had 7 bases not matched to a gene; V was cut back by 4 bases and J by 5 bases. This CDR3 spans 15 amino acids. Germline V CDR1 and CDR2: SGDLS, YYNGEE. The CDR3: CASSTQDRATGELFF. CDR3 sequence (DNA): TGTGCCAGCAGCACCCAGGACAGGGCAACCGGGGAGCTGTTTTTT.

The rearrangement links TRBV27 to TRBJ2-6; 7 bases agree with TRBD1. J gave up 2 bases and V 6 bases, and 4 bases lay outside the gene matches. The CDR3 covers 15 residues. Germline V lookup: CDR1 MNHEY, CDR2 SMNVEV (reference sequence). CDR3 DNA: TGTGCCAGCAGCCAGGGGGACCCTGGGGCCAACGTCCTGACTTTC. Translating it yields CASSQGDPGANVLTF.

This clone was seen once. This chain's CDR3 is CASSMGANTEAFF. CDR3 DNA: TGCGCCAGCAGTATGGGAGCGAACACTGAAGCTTTCTTT. The rearrangement links TRBV5-1 to TRBJ1-1; D is uncertain. This CDR3 is built from 13 residues. V dropped 5 bases and J dropped 1 base, with 9 bases sitting between them. Germline V lookup: CDR1 SGHRS, CDR2 YFSETQ.

In DNA, the CDR3 is TGTGCCACCCAAGCTTTGGACAGGGTTTCGAATGAGCAGTTCTTC. Its protein is CATQALDRVSNEQFF. The chain uses TRBV25-1 and TRBJ2-1; 8 bases line up with TRBD1. With V trimmed by 10 bases and J by 7 bases, 15 bases remained unmatched. Germline V gene data show CDR1 as MGHDK and CDR2 as SYGVNS. There are 15 residues in the CDR3.

The chain is built from TRBV29-1 and TRBJ1-1, with 10 positions matching TRBD1. This CDR3 contains 16 residues. The V and J ends lost 5 bases and 3 bases, in that order; junction bases with no gene match: 12. Germline V lookup: CDR1 SQVTM, CDR2 ANQGSEA. The CDR3 nucleotides read TGCAGCGTTCTACGGACAGGGGGGGTAGAGGACACTGAAGCTTTCTTT. Amino acid sequence: CSVLRTGGVEDTEAFF.

The chain couples TRBV5-1 to TRBJ1-1; possibly TRBD1 for D (5 bases). CDR3 length: 14 amino acids. From germline, CDR1 is SGHRS and CDR2 YFSETQ. The V end lost 2 bases, the J end lost 3 bases, and 11 bases lay between the germline ends. CDR3 loop: CASSLSQGDTEAFF. The DNA of the CDR3 is TGCGCCAGCAGCTTAAGCCAGGGCGACACTGAAGCTTTCTTT. The full variable domain, in which reference TRBV5-1 and TRBJ1-1 provide the parts outside the CDR3, is KAGVTQTPRYLIKTRGQQVTLSCSPISGHRSVSWYQQTPGQGLQFLFEYFSETQRNKGNFPGRFSGRQFSNSRSEMNVSTLELGDSALYLCASSLSQGDTEAFFGQGTRLTVV.

The chain recombines TRBV4-1 with TRBJ2-2, with 8 bases lining up with TRBD1. CDR3 size: 15 residues. Germline CDR1 MGHRA, CDR2 YSYEKL. V lost 2 bases to trimming and J lost 2 bases; unmatched junction nucleotides: 1. CDR3 DNA sequence: TGCGCCAGCAGCCAAACAGGGGGAAACACCGGGGAGCTGTTTTTT. It yields the protein CASSQTGGNTGELFF.

The rearrangement joins TRBV29-1 to TRBJ2-2; a possible D gene is TRBD1 (6 bases). V dropped 7 bases and J dropped 1 base, with 13 bases sitting between them. The length of the CDR3 is 14 residues. Germline V gives CDR1 SQVTM, CDR2 ANQGSEA. Written as DNA, the CDR3 is TGCAGCGCAAACCGGGACATGAACACCGGGGAGCTGTTTTTT. Translated, it gives CSANRDMNTGELFF.